This TCR beta chain is from a study of cytomegalovirus exposure and HLA in healthy donors. Study-wide context: Assignment to the Caucasian-associated ancestry cluster applied to approximately 79% of the approximately 400 genotyped donors.

Primers included in the PCR were 60 Vbeta and 13 Jbeta primers. Libraries were prepared by immunoSEQ multiplex PCR; TCRdb keeps only in-frame clonotypes and omits some of them. The data hold over 150,000 clones, with approximately 76% observed a single time. The CDR3 has 14 residues. Germline CDR1 is SEHNR and CDR2 is FQNEAQ (reference sequence). The V gene lost 3 bases and the J gene lost 5 bases, with 13 bases spanning the gap. To note about this clone: Its antigen remains unidentified.

Findings and limits, study-wide: The classifier, whose performance was assessed in both the original and validation cohorts, reportedly diagnosed cytomegalovirus status with high specificity and sensitivity.

The chain joins TRBV7-9 to TRBJ1-1; D is possibly TRBD1 (6 bases). The TCR comes from a man in his sixties in good health and CMV-seronegative. The sequenced material came from PBMCs. The CDR3 reads CASSFQQGRTEAFF. Written as DNA, the CDR3 is TGTGCCAGCAGCTTCCAACAGGGAAGGACTGAAGCTTTCTTT.